These 10 T cell receptor beta chains originate from one sample sequenced in a study of T cells in Graves' hyperthyroidism and ophthalmopathy. RNA transcripts gave rise to amplified TCR beta CDR3 regions. HTBI primers were the set used in a first-round RT-PCR of the TCR CDR3. TCRdb reprocessed the multiplex PCR reads with MiXCR, giving one entry per CDR3 protein. The sample lists about 350,000 distinct CDR3 sequences; over 11% were seen once. The specimen sequenced was blood. The receptors originated from a woman in her 30s with Graves' hyperthyroidism.

This clonotype showed up many times. The rearrangement links TRBV5-8 to TRBJ1-2; D ambiguous. The ends were cut back, 2 bases at V and 7 bases at J, with 6 bases in the middle. Germline assignment: CDR1 SGHTS and CDR2 YDEGEE. The CDR3 loop spans 11 amino acids. CDR3 loop: CASSFNSGYTF. CDR3 bases: TGTGCCAGCAGCTTCAACAGTGGCTACACCTTC.

This clonotype was seen repeatedly, ten times or more. V and J are TRBV30 and TRBJ2-7; perhaps D is TRBD1 or TRBD2 (5 bases each). Germline values: CDR1 GTSNPN, CDR2 SVGIG (reference sequence). V was shortened by 0 bases and J by 5 bases, with 20 bases between the two germline ends. The CDR3 spans 16 residues. CDR3 in DNA: TGTGCCTGGAGTGTACGTGTGGGACCTACAGACAACGAGCAGTACTTC. It encodes CAWSVRVGPTDNEQYF. The full variable domain, rest sourced from reference TRBV30 and TRBJ2-7, is SQTIHQWPATLVQPVGSPLSLECTVEGTSNPNLYWYRQAAGRGLQLLFYSVGIGQISSEVPQNLSASRPQDRQFILSSKKLLLSDSGFYLCAWSVRVGPTDNEQYFGPGTRLTVT.

This clonotype came up many times. The chain joins TRBV29-1 to TRBJ2-3; D perhaps matches TRBD2 (6 bases). Germline V gives CDR1 SQVTM, CDR2 ANQGSEA. The CDR3 contains 14 residues. Deletions cut 4 bases from V and 3 bases from J, with 14 bases between. The CDR3 spells CSVGSGDRTDTQYF. CDR3 DNA: TGCAGCGTTGGATCGGGGGACCGGACAGATACGCAGTATTTT.

In this sample, this clonotype turned up many times. J is TRBJ2-3 and V is TRBV2; the D gene is possibly TRBD1 (6 bases). The V end was cut by 5 bases, the J end by 4 bases, with 16 bases between. The CDR3 covers 15 residues. The germline gives CDR1 SNHLY, CDR2 FYNNEI. The CDR3: CASSTDRRKPDTQYF. The CDR3 bases are TGTGCCAGCAGTACCGACAGGCGGAAACCAGATACGCAGTATTTT. The full variable domain, in which reference TRBV2 and TRBJ2-3 provide the parts outside the CDR3, is EPEVTQTPSHQVTQMGQEVILRCVPISNHLYFYWYRQILGQKVEFLVSFYNNEISEKSEIFDDQFSVERPDGSNFTLKIRSTKLEDSAMYFCASSTDRRKPDTQYFGPGTRLTVL.

The CDR3 DNA follows: TGTGCCAGCAGCTTAACTGGGACAGGGGTCTACGAGCAGTACTTC. Translation gives CASSLTGTGVYEQYF. The V call is TRBV7-2, the J call TRBJ2-7; 10 bases fit TRBD1. The CDR3 has 15 amino acids. Germline trimming cut 2 bases from V and 3 bases from J; bases unmatched to any gene: 4. Germline V gene lookup returns CDR1 SGHTA and CDR2 FQGNSA. Based on the CDR3 plus reference TRBV7-2 and TRBJ2-7, the full variable domain is GAGVSQSPSNKVTEKGKDVELRCDPISGHTALYWYRQSLGQGLEFLIYFQGNSAPDKSGLPSDRFSAERTGGSVSTLTIQRTQQEDSAVYLCASSLTGTGVYEQYFGPGTRLTVT.

The chain carries TRBV12-3 or TRBV12-4 and TRBJ2-3; the match to TRBD2 covers 13 bases. V lost 8 bases to trimming and J lost 10 bases; unmatched junction nucleotides: 9. The CDR3 totals 14 residues. CDR3 bases: TGTGCCAGCCGACTAGCGGGAGGCCCCAGGGCGCAGTATTTT. Its translation: CASRLAGGPRAQYF.

This clonotype was found many times. The rearrangement uses TRBV7-2 and TRBJ2-7; D might be TRBD1 (6 bases). The germline CDR1 and CDR2 sequences are SGHTA and FQGNSA. The germline V and J ends were trimmed by 5 bases and 0 bases, with 11 bases remaining between them. The CDR3 is 14 amino acids. The CDR3 loop is CASSANRASYEQYF. The CDR3 nucleotides read TGTGCCAGCAGCGCGAACAGGGCCTCCTACGAGCAGTACTTC. Filled out from reference TRBV7-2 and TRBJ2-7, the complete variable domain reads GAGVSQSPSNKVTEKGKDVELRCDPISGHTALYWYRQSLGQGLEFLIYFQGNSAPDKSGLPSDRFSAERTGGSVSTLTIQRTQQEDSAVYLCASSANRASYEQYFGPGTRLTVT.

As concerns this clonotype: With a much larger clone just one base away, this may be a read error. In nucleotides, the CDR3 is TGCGGTGCTCCGACAGGGCCGTTCTACGAGCAGTACTTC. This codes for CGAPTGPFYEQYF. The rearrangement joins TRBV20-1 to TRBJ2-7, with 7 bases matching TRBD1. The length of the CDR3 is 13 residues. CDR1 is DFQATT, CDR2 SNEGSKA, per germline (reference sequence).

This clonotype has a handful of counts. This chain links TRBV28 with TRBJ1-1; no definite D call. V was shortened by 7 bases and J by 4 bases, with 16 bases between the two germline ends. Germline loops: CDR1 MDHEN, CDR2 SYDVKM. The CDR3 runs 14 residues. The CDR3 sequence is CASTVPGISTEAFF. The CDR3 region has the DNA TGTGCCAGCACAGTTCCGGGGATCAGCACTGAAGCTTTCTTT.

This clonotype was counted at least ten times. The chain employs TRBV27 and TRBJ2-5; D might be TRBD1 or TRBD2, each matching 6 bases. V was shortened by 2 bases and J by 5 bases, with 15 bases between the two germline ends. CDR3 length: 15 amino acids. Germline V gene data show CDR1 as MNHEY and CDR2 as SMNVEV (reference sequence). CDR3 sequence: CASSLNRGGGETQYF. The CDR3 DNA sequence: TGTGCCAGCAGTTTAAATAGAGGAGGGGGGGAGACCCAGTACTTC.